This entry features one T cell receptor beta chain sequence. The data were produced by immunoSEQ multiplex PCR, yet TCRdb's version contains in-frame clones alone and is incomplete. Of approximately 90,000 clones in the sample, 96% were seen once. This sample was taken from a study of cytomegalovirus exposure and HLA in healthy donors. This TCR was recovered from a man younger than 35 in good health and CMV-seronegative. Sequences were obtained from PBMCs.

The CDR3 spells CASSLQGPMREFF. In DNA, the CDR3 is TGTGCCAGCAGCTTACAGGGGCCTATGAGGGAGTTCTTC. The V and J genes are TRBV11-3 and TRBJ2-1, with TRBD1 as a possible D gene (6 bases). Germline V gene data show CDR1 as SGHNT and CDR2 as YENEEA. This CDR3 region has 13 residues. The V gene lost 2 bases and the J gene lost 14 bases, with 16 bases spanning the gap.